The next 18 T cell receptor beta chains were all read from a single sample in a study of blood T cell repertoires in COVID-19. The repertoire was sequenced with immunoSEQ multiplex PCR; TCRdb's copy has only in-frame clones and lacks some. Here the sample spans about 220,000 clones, approximately 85% being singletons. Source material: peripheral blood. Source of these receptors: a woman in her seventies with COVID-19, enrolled during active disease.

The chain joins TRBV7-2 to TRBJ2-1, with D possibly matching TRBD1 (6 bases). The V end was cut by 6 bases, the J end by 6 bases, with 18 bases between. Germline loops: CDR1 SGHTA, CDR2 FQGNSA. This CDR3 spans 15 amino acids. CDR3 sequence reads: CASRGAPLLINEQFF. CDR3 in DNA: TGTGCCAGCAGGGGGGCCCCGCTCTTAATCAATGAGCAGTTCTTC.

The chain has TRBV27 and TRBJ1-1; unclear D gene. The CDR3 length is 15 residues. Trimming cost V 3 bases and J 1 base, with 12 bases left between them. Germline V gene sequence: CDR1 MNHEY, CDR2 SMNVEV (reference sequence). CDR3 protein: CASSFGVLGNTEAFF. The CDR3 region has the DNA TGTGCCAGCAGTTTCGGGGTTTTGGGGAACACTGAAGCTTTCTTT.

The J gene is TRBJ1-3, the V gene TRBV9, with 8 bases matching TRBD1. Germline V CDR1 and CDR2: SGDLS, YYNGEE. The CDR3 covers 15 residues. Losses at the gene ends were 3 bases for V and 3 bases for J; bases not matched to a gene: 5. The CDR3: CASSAPTGGGNTIYF. CDR3 DNA sequence: TGTGCCAGCAGCGCACCCACAGGGGGTGGAAACACCATATATTTT.

The V and J genes are TRBV7-2 and TRBJ1-3; TRBD1 matches 8 bases. CDR3 length: 15 residues. V shed 1 base, J shed 1 base, and the junction held 0 bases outside the gene matches. Per germline, CDR1 SGHTA and CDR2 FQGNSA. CDR3 DNA sequence: TGTGCCAGCAGCTTAGGGACAGGGTCTGGAAACACCATATATTTT. This sequence encodes CASSLGTGSGNTIYF.

The chain recombines TRBV6-6 with TRBJ2-7; 9 nucleotides agree with TRBD2. The CDR3 loop spans 16 amino acids. The V gene's germline CDR1 is MNHNY and CDR2 SVGAGI (reference sequence). Trimming cost V 0 bases and J 7 bases; bases outside gene matches: 10. DNA for the CDR3: TGTGCCAGCAGTTACTCCTTGGCGGGAGGGCCGGGAGAGCAGTACTTC. Encoded protein: CASSYSLAGGPGEQYF.

The chain links TRBV4-1 to TRBJ2-1; a possible D gene is TRBD1 (6 bases). Germline loops: CDR1 MGHRA, CDR2 YSYEKL. The CDR3 is 16 residues long. V was clipped by 0 bases and J by 4 bases, with 13 bases between them. CDR3 in amino acids: CASSQDPGEFYNEQFF. CDR3 coding DNA: TGCGCCAGCAGCCAAGATCCAGGGGAATTTTACAATGAGCAGTTCTTC.

The chain employs TRBV6-1 and TRBJ1-6; no clear D gene. The V end lost 2 bases, the J end lost 10 bases, and 3 bases lay between the germline ends. This CDR3 region has 11 residues. CDR1 and CDR2 (germline): MNHNS, SASEGT. The CDR3 here is CASSEPSPLHF. CDR3 DNA: TGTGCCAGCAGTGAACCGTCACCCCTCCACTTT.

In DNA, the CDR3 is TGTGCCAGCAGCTTGGCTTCGGACAGGGGGTCTGAAAAACTGTTTTTT. It specifies CASSLASDRGSEKLFF. The gene calls are TRBV5-4 and TRBJ1-4, with TRBD1 matching 10 bases. CDR3 length equals 16 residues. Germline CDR1 and CDR2: SGHNT and YYREEE (reference sequence). Unmatched junction bases numbered 6, after V lost 0 bases and J lost 7 bases. Based on the CDR3 plus reference TRBV5-4 and TRBJ1-4, the full variable domain is ETGVTQSPTHLIKTRGQQVTLRCSSQSGHNTVSWYQQALGQGPQFIFQYYREEENGRGNFPPRFSGLQFPNYSSELNVNALELDDSALYLCASSLASDRGSEKLFFGSGTQLSVL.

The chain uses TRBV27 and TRBJ1-1; TRBD1 agrees at 7 bases. Losses at the gene ends were 6 bases for V and 0 bases for J; bases not matched to a gene: 10. CDR3 size: 16 residues. CDR1 and CDR2 (germline): MNHEY, SMNVEV (reference sequence). This CDR3 is CASSYLQGLMNTEAFF. The CDR3 nucleotides read TGTGCCAGCAGCTATTTACAGGGGTTGATGAACACTGAAGCTTTCTTT.

This chain uses TRBV19 with TRBJ1-3; D remains unclear. The CDR3 spans 12 residues. Looked up from germline, CDR1 is LNHDA and CDR2 is SQIVND (reference sequence). Trimming removed 6 bases at V and 6 bases at J, with 9 bases between. This CDR3 is CASSRPANTIYF. The CDR3 nucleotides read TGTGCCAGTAGCAGGCCGGCAAACACCATATATTTT.

This clone was found a few times. The chain is built from TRBV6-6 and TRBJ2-2; 12 bases are shared with TRBD2. This CDR3 contains 16 residues. The V gene end was trimmed by 6 bases and the J gene end by 4 bases; junction bases not matched to a gene: 6. Looked up from germline, CDR1 is MNHNY and CDR2 is SVGAGI (reference sequence). In nucleotides, the CDR3 is TGTGCCAGCAGCTCTGCTAGCGGGAGGGGCACCGGGGAGCTGTTTTTT. Amino acid sequence: CASSSASGRGTGELFF.

The rearrangement links TRBV18 to TRBJ1-2; D may be TRBD1 (5 bases). The CDR3 loop spans 15 amino acids. Germline V gene data show CDR1 as KGHSH and CDR2 as LQKENI. V lost 1 base and J lost 5, with 14 bases in between. The DNA of the CDR3 is TGTGCCAGCTCACCACAAGGGACTCACGGGTATGGCTACACCTTC. Protein product: CASSPQGTHGYGYTF. The full variable domain, with the rest looked up from reference TRBV18 and TRBJ1-2, is NAGVMQNPRHLVRRRGQEARLRCSPMKGHSHVYWYRQLPEEGLKFMVYLQKENIIDESGMPKERFSAEFPKEGPSILRIQQVVRGDSAAYFCASSPQGTHGYGYTFGSGTRLTVV.

CDR3 protein: CASSITGGYNEQFF. The CDR3 DNA sequence: TGTGCCAGTAGTATTACGGGAGGCTACAATGAGCAGTTCTTC. J is TRBJ2-1 and V is TRBV19, with 7 bases fitting TRBD2. The CDR3 is 14 amino acids. In germline, CDR1 is LNHDA, CDR2 SQIVND (reference sequence). J lost 3 bases, V lost 3 bases, and 2 bases had no gene match.

V and J are TRBV7-8 and TRBJ1-4; D ambiguous. V was pared by 1 base and J by 8 bases, with 5 bases between. The CDR3 sequence is 12 residues long. Germline V CDR1 and CDR2: SGHVS, FQNEAQ. As DNA, the CDR3 is TGTGCCAGCAGCTTAGGGCCAGAAAAACTGTTTTTT. Translation: CASSLGPEKLFF.

CDR3: CASRLPQTGVYGYTF. The CDR3 DNA reads as TGTGCCAGCAGGCTACCTCAGACCGGAGTCTATGGCTACACCTTC. The chain joins TRBV28 to TRBJ1-2, with D unclear. Germline values: CDR1 MDHEN, CDR2 SYDVKM. V was pared by 6 bases and J by 4 bases, with 18 bases between. The CDR3 loop spans 15 amino acids.

This clone was seen a single time. This sequence joins TRBV29-1 and TRBJ1-4; TRBD1 might be the D (5 bases). This CDR3 comprises 13 residues. Germline-derived CDR1 and CDR2 are SQVTM and ANQGSEA. The V and J ends lost 4 bases and 7 bases respectively, with 13 bases between them. The CDR3 sequence is CSVGFREVEKLFF. The CDR3 DNA follows: TGCAGCGTTGGTTTCAGGGAAGTTGAAAAACTGTTTTTT.

The chain couples TRBV7-2 to TRBJ2-1; D gene unclear. Germline CDR1 reads SGHTA; CDR2 reads FQGNSA. Trimming cost V 1 base and J 6 bases, with 16 bases left between them. The CDR3 has 16 amino acids. The CDR3 DNA follows: TGTGCCAGCAGCTTAGGAGGAGCCCTACCCTCCAATGAGCAGTTCTTC. It translates to CASSLGGALPSNEQFF.

The V gene is TRBV6-2 or TRBV6-3, the J gene TRBJ2-1, with TRBD2 as a possible D gene (6 bases). V lost 5 bases and J 3 bases, leaving 14 bases between the germline ends. The V gene's germline CDR1 is MNHEY and CDR2 SVGEGT. The CDR3 is 15 residues long. CDR3 nucleotides: TGTGCCAGCAGTCGACCGGGACTTCTCTACAATGAGCAGTTCTTC. This gives the protein CASSRPGLLYNEQFF.